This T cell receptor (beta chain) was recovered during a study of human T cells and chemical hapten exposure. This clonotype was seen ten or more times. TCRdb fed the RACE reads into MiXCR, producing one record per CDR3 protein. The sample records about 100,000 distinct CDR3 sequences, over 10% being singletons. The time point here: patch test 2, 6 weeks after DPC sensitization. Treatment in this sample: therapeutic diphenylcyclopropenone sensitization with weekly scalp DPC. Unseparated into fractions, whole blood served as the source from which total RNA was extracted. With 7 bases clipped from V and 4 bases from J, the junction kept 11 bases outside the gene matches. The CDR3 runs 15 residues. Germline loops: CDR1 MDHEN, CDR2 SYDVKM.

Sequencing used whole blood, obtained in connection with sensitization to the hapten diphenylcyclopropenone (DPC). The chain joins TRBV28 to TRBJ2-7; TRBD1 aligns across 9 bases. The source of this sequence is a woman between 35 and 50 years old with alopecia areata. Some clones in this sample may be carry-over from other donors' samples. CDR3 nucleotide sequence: TGTGCCAGCACCACGATGGGGACAGGGAGATACGAGCAGTACTTC. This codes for CASTTMGTGRYEQYF. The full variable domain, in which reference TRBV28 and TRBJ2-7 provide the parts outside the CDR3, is DVKVTQSSRYLVKRTGEKVFLECVQDMDHENMFWYRQDPGLGLRLIYFSYDVKMKEKGDIPEGYSVSREKKERFSLILESASTNQTSMYLCASTTMGTGRYEQYFGPGTRLTVT.